This entry is about one T cell receptor (beta chain). As yet, its antigen is unknown. The data are from a study of PD-1 blockade in classical Hodgkin lymphoma. Study results and limitations: According to reports, newly diagnosed patients had lower baseline TCR diversity than healthy donors, and relapsed/refractory patients had lower baseline TCR diversity still.

Only in-frame clones appear in the TCRdb table, and some are missing; sequencing was by immunoSEQ multiplex PCR. The sample yields 35,000 or so clones, 76% seen once. Per germline, CDR1 SGHNT and CDR2 YYREEE (reference sequence). The length of the CDR3 is 16 residues. V was shortened by 0 bases and J by 0 bases, with 11 bases between the two germline ends. Each and every patient relapsed after autologous stem cell transplantation, and patients got differing brentuximab vedotin exposure. Responses achieved at best were complete response, partial response or progressive disease. The receptor's source is a human donor with classical Hodgkin lymphoma. The rearrangement joins TRBV5-4 to TRBJ2-3, with D possibly being TRBD2 (5 bases). The sample consisted of peripheral blood mononuclear cells (PBMCs), taken before the second cycle of nivolumab. CDR3 residues: CASSLGAAASTDTQYF. The DNA of the CDR3 is TGTGCCAGCAGCTTGGGAGCGGCGGCTAGCACAGATACGCAGTATTTT. The variable domain in full, with the rest retrieved from reference TRBV5-4 and TRBJ2-3, is ETGVTQSPTHLIKTRGQQVTLRCSSQSGHNTVSWYQQALGQGPQFIFQYYREEENGRGNFPPRFSGLQFPNYSSELNVNALELDDSALYLCASSLGAAASTDTQYFGPGTRLTVL.